Following are 28 T cell receptor beta chains from one sample sequenced in a study of blood T cell repertoires in COVID-19. Produced via immunoSEQ multiplex PCR; TCRdb's table is partial and in-frame only. The data show 200,000 to 250,000 clones, 83% seen once. Material for sequencing was PBMCs or T cells enriched from blood (not recorded which). Receptor source: a woman aged 45-59 years who had been exposed to COVID-19.

The CDR3 DNA reads TGTGCCACCAGTGCCCCGACCCCTCGGGGCTATGGCTACACCTTC. It translates to CATSAPTPRGYGYTF. The chain couples TRBV24-1 to TRBJ1-2; no clear D. The CDR3 length is 15 residues. V was clipped by 5 bases and J by 4 bases, with 16 bases between them. Germline values: CDR1 KGHDR, CDR2 SFDVKD.

The J gene is TRBJ1-6, the V gene TRBV6-5, with no clear D. The CDR3 spans 13 residues. Trimming stripped 10 bases from V and 7 bases from J, with 14 bases between. Germline V CDR1 and CDR2: MNHEY, SVGAGI. The chain's CDR3 is CANSLKPNSPLHF. The CDR3 DNA sequence: TGTGCCAACTCCCTGAAGCCCAATTCACCCCTCCACTTT.

Here the CDR3 reads CAWKGRAPVSTDTQYF. The CDR3 bases are TGTGCCTGGAAGGGGAGGGCCCCCGTGAGTACAGATACGCAGTATTTT. The chain recombines TRBV30 with TRBJ2-3; TRBD2 matches at 7 bases. Germline-derived CDR1 and CDR2 are GTSNPN and SVGIG (reference sequence). Trimming at V came to 4 bases and at J to 3 bases, leaving 13 bases not matched to a gene. The CDR3 loop spans 16 amino acids.

The rearrangement joins TRBV19 to TRBJ2-1; 12 nucleotides line up with TRBD1. CDR3 length: 14 amino acids. Per the germline V gene, CDR1 is LNHDA and CDR2 is SQIVND (reference sequence). With 7 bases clipped from V and 7 bases from J, the junction kept 5 bases outside the gene matches. CDR3 DNA sequence: TGTGCCAGTAAGAGGGACAGGGGGCGAAATGAGCAGTTCTTC. This gives the protein CASKRDRGRNEQFF.

The V and J genes are TRBV7-9 and TRBJ2-7; no definite D call. The germline V gene encodes CDR1 SEHNR and CDR2 FQNEAQ (reference sequence). The V gene lost 1 base and the J gene lost 2 bases, with 9 bases spanning the gap. This CDR3 region has 14 residues. The CDR3 bases are TGTGCCAGCAGCTTAGTCTTAGTGCCCTACGAGCAGTACTTC. Its translation is CASSLVLVPYEQYF.

V is TRBV5-4 and J is TRBJ2-3; D uncertain. Germline CDR1 SGHNT, CDR2 YYREEE (reference sequence). V was cut by 0 bases and J by 1 base, with 6 bases left in between. This CDR3 has 14 amino acids. CDR3 DNA: TGTGCCAGCAGCTTGGTGGCTCGCACAGATACGCAGTATTTT. Protein: CASSLVARTDTQYF.

The genes are TRBV20-1 and TRBJ2-5, with 7 bases matching TRBD2. After removal of 3 bases from V and 7 bases from J, the junction contained 2 bases not matched to a gene. This CDR3 region has 11 residues. Germline CDR1 reads DFQATT; CDR2 reads SNEGSKA (reference sequence). The chain's CDR3 is CSARGGGTQYF. CDR3 coding DNA: TGCAGTGCTAGGGGCGGGGGGACCCAGTACTTC.

This chain connects TRBV6-5 to TRBJ2-7; a weak D match, TRBD1 (6 bases). V was trimmed by 4 bases and J by 6 bases, leaving 10 bases between them. The germline gives CDR1 MNHEY, CDR2 SVGAGI. This CDR3 is 12 amino acids long. In nucleotides, the CDR3 is TGTGCCAGCAGTTCCCGGACAGCCGAGCAGTACTTC. The encoded protein is CASSSRTAEQYF.

This chain connects TRBV25-1 to TRBJ2-5, with D tentatively TRBD2 (7 bases). V was shortened by 6 bases and J by 5 bases, with 13 bases between the two germline ends. In germline, CDR1 is MGHDK, CDR2 SYGVNS. This CDR3 comprises 13 residues. The CDR3 loop reads CASSRRGGETQYF. The CDR3 nucleotides read TGTGCCAGCAGCCGAAGGGGGGGGGAGACCCAGTACTTC.

The J gene is TRBJ1-5, the V gene TRBV19, with D possibly matching TRBD1 (6 bases). The CDR3 covers 16 residues. The germline CDR1 and CDR2 sequences are LNHDA and SQIVND (reference sequence). The V end was cut by 3 bases, the J end by 7 bases, with 19 bases between. CDR3 residues: CASSITRGRGEQPQHF. For the CDR3, the DNA is TGTGCCAGTAGTATCACGAGGGGGAGGGGGGAGCAGCCCCAGCATTTT.

The chain uses TRBV30 and TRBJ1-1; D is unresolved. The length of the CDR3 is 13 residues. Germline V CDR1 and CDR2: GTSNPN, SVGIG (reference sequence). Deletions cut 3 bases from V and 6 bases from J, with 14 bases between. CDR3 DNA sequence: TGTGCCTGGAGCGGGATGGATGGCTCTGAAGCTTTCTTT. Amino acid sequence: CAWSGMDGSEAFF.

The genes are TRBV10-3 and TRBJ2-1; TRBD2 aligns across 12 bases. J was trimmed by 5 bases and V by 4 bases; bases with no gene match: 6. Germline-derived CDR1 and CDR2 are ENHRY and SYGVKD. The CDR3 is made up of 16 amino acids. The CDR3 bases are TGTGCCATCAGTGGGGGTGGACTAGCGGGGAACAATGAGCAGTTCTTC. Its protein is CAISGGGLAGNNEQFF.

This sequence joins TRBV28 and TRBJ1-5; 9 bases map to TRBD1. There are 16 residues in the CDR3. V was pared by 6 bases and J by 9 bases, with 15 bases of the junction left unmatched. Germline loops: CDR1 MDHEN, CDR2 SYDVKM. The chain's CDR3 is CASSHPDLDRGMPQHF. The CDR3 bases are TGTGCCAGCAGCCACCCTGATTTGGACAGGGGAATGCCCCAGCATTTT.

The rearrangement joins TRBV28 to TRBJ1-1; 7 bases line up with TRBD1. Germline trimming cut 6 bases from V and 3 bases from J; bases unmatched to any gene: 10. CDR3 length equals 15 residues. Germline CDR1 reads MDHEN; CDR2 reads SYDVKM. CDR3 DNA: TGTGCCAGCAGCGGTCCCCGGAGGGGGCACACTGAAGCTTTCTTT. Its protein product is CASSGPRRGHTEAFF.

V gene TRBV6-6 combines with J gene TRBJ2-7, with D possibly matching TRBD1 (7 bases). Germline loops: CDR1 MNHNY, CDR2 SVGAGI (reference sequence). The CDR3 contains 15 residues. With 2 bases removed from V and 6 bases from J, the gap between germline ends came to 17 bases. CDR3 residues: CASSYARQGGGEQYF. The CDR3 DNA reads TGTGCCAGCAGTTACGCCCGGCAGGGGGGCGGCGAGCAGTACTTC.

This chain uses TRBV5-1 with TRBJ1-6; 10 bases map to TRBD1. Unmatched junction bases numbered 1, after V lost 3 bases and J lost 10 bases. The germline V gene encodes CDR1 SGHRS and CDR2 YFSETQ. CDR3 size: 13 residues. The CDR3 protein is CASSSDRGSPLHF. DNA for the CDR3: TGCGCCAGCAGCTCGGACAGGGGGTCACCCCTCCACTTT.

This chain connects TRBV29-1 to TRBJ1-3, with D possibly being TRBD1 (6 bases). Trimming took 5 bases from V and 0 from J, leaving 17 bases between them. The CDR3 has 16 amino acids. CDR1 and CDR2 (germline): SQVTM, ANQGSEA. CDR3 nucleotide sequence: TGCAGCGTTCGGATCAGGGGTGGGGGCTCTGGAAACACCATATATTTT. Residues: CSVRIRGGGSGNTIYF. The whole variable domain, filled in from reference TRBV29-1 and TRBJ1-3, reads SAVISQKPSRDICQRGTSLTIQCQVDSQVTMMFWYRQQPGQSLTLIATANQGSEATYESGFVIDKFPISRPNLTFSTLTVSNMSPEDSSIYLCSVRIRGGGSGNTIYFGEGSWLTVV.

This sequence joins TRBV21-1 and TRBJ2-7; the table calls TRBD1, which could not be checked here. TRBV21-1 is a listed pseudogene. The CDR3 is 11 residues long. CDR3 DNA sequence: TGTGCCAGCCAGGTGAGCAACGAGCAGTACTTC. Protein: CASQVSNEQYF.

This clone was counted between two and nine times. J is TRBJ2-5 and V is TRBV19; D may be TRBD2 (6 bases). The germline gives CDR1 LNHDA, CDR2 SQIVND (reference sequence). The CDR3 sequence is 13 residues long. Deletions cut 5 bases from V and 8 bases from J, with 15 bases between. CDR3 region: CASSGGLGGTQYF. DNA of the CDR3: TGTGCCAGTAGTGGTGGACTCGGGGGAACCCAGTACTTC.

The rearrangement links TRBV6-1 to TRBJ1-1, with D unresolved. Germline V gene sequence: CDR1 MNHNS, CDR2 SASEGT. The V and J ends lost 0 bases and 10 bases respectively, with 9 bases between them. The CDR3 is 12 amino acids. This chain's CDR3 is CASSEAGRGAFF. CDR3 in DNA: TGTGCCAGCAGTGAAGCAGGGAGAGGAGCTTTCTTT.

This clone was seen more than once but under ten times. This sequence joins TRBV28 and TRBJ1-1; D may be TRBD1 (5 bases). The germline CDR1 and CDR2 sequences are MDHEN and SYDVKM. The length of the CDR3 is 15 residues. V was pared by 5 bases and J by 11 bases, with 24 bases between. In nucleotides, the CDR3 is TGTGCCAGCAGTCCCCAAAAGAATCCAACGGGGGTCGCTTTCTTT. Protein: CASSPQKNPTGVAFF.

The genes are TRBV6-5 and TRBJ1-5; weak D call: TRBD1 (6 bases). The V and J ends lost 4 bases and 11 bases respectively, with 21 bases between them. The CDR3 extends over 15 amino acids. Germline V lookup: CDR1 MNHEY, CDR2 SVGAGI. In DNA form, the CDR3 reads TGTGCCAGCAGTTCACAGGGAACGGGGATGTTGGCCCAGCATTTT. It encodes CASSSQGTGMLAQHF.

The chain is built from TRBV10-1 and TRBJ1-1, with TRBD1 matching over 11 bases. Germline-derived CDR1 and CDR2 are WNHNN and SYGVQD (reference sequence). The CDR3 covers 13 residues. V gave up 6 bases and J gave up 9 bases; unmatched junction bases: 6. The CDR3 sequence: CASRDGTGGKAFF. The CDR3 nucleotides read TGCGCCAGCAGGGACGGGACAGGGGGTAAAGCTTTCTTT.

In its sample, this clone was seen a few times. The chain is built from TRBV7-9 and TRBJ1-2, with 8 bases matching TRBD1. Germline V lookup: CDR1 SEHNR, CDR2 FQNEAQ (reference sequence). This CDR3 comprises 14 residues. V dropped 6 bases and J dropped 6; count of bases not matched to a gene: 9. In DNA form, the CDR3 reads TGTGCCAGCAGTCCACAGGGGGTGACTGATGGCTACACCTTC. Amino acids: CASSPQGVTDGYTF.

This chain uses TRBV7-9 with TRBJ2-2; D possibly corresponds to TRBD1 (6 bases). V was clipped by 2 bases and J by 0 bases, with 7 bases between them. The CDR3 consists of 15 residues. The germline gives CDR1 SEHNR, CDR2 FQNEAQ (reference sequence). The CDR3 is CASSLRQANTGELFF. The CDR3 DNA reads TGTGCCAGCAGCTTAAGACAGGCGAACACCGGGGAGCTGTTTTTT.

The chain is built from TRBV12-5 and TRBJ2-7; D is unclear. This CDR3 spans 11 amino acids. Germline CDR1 reads LGHNT; CDR2 reads FRNRAP. The ends were cut back, 4 bases at V and 3 bases at J, with 4 bases in the middle. CDR3 coding DNA: TGTGCTAGTGGTTATCGCTACGAGCAGTACTTC. Protein product: CASGYRYEQYF.

This chain links TRBV19 with TRBJ1-3, with 8 nucleotides matching TRBD1. Per the germline V gene, CDR1 is LNHDA and CDR2 is SQIVND (reference sequence). The CDR3 runs to 16 residues. The J segment lost 3 bases and the V segment lost 6 bases, leaving 10 bases of the junction unmatched. CDR3 nucleotides: TGTGCCAGTAGCGTCGTGGCAGGGGGCAATGGAAACACCATATATTTT. Encoded protein: CASSVVAGGNGNTIYF. The full variable domain, rest sourced from reference TRBV19 and TRBJ1-3, is DGGITQSPKYLFRKEGQNVTLSCEQNLNHDAMYWYRQDPGQGLRLIYYSQIVNDFQKGDIAEGYSVSREKKESFPLTVTSAQKNPTAFYLCASSVVAGGNGNTIYFGEGSWLTVV.

This chain joins TRBV19 and TRBJ2-2; D possibly corresponds to TRBD1 (6 bases). With 3 bases removed from V and 0 bases from J, the gap between germline ends came to 14 bases. CDR3 length: 17 residues. CDR1 and CDR2 (germline): LNHDA, SQIVND (reference sequence). CDR3 bases: TGTGCCAGTAGTATGAGGGGACAAGGGGCGAACACCGGGGAGCTGTTTTTT. This sequence encodes CASSMRGQGANTGELFF.